This is a list of T cell receptor beta chains from one sample in a study of molecular identifiers for immune sequencing clone quantification. TCRdb itself ran the PCR reads through MiXCR, one entry per CDR3 protein. This table has more than 300,000 distinct CDR3 sequences, 20% to 25% appearing once. Material: naive CD8+ T cells from blood, with Jurkat cell RNA spiked in. These receptors all stem from a human donor in good health. Some libraries in this study had Jurkat cell RNA spiked in. CDR3s include the opening cysteine and the closing phenylalanine or tryptophan. The D gene is left open where the match is weak.

TRBD1,TRBV4-3,CASSQEGGGTGSMEGGTDTQYF
TRBD2,TRBV27,CASSSGLAGAPGEQYF
TRBD1,TRBV29-1,CSVMDRKPYEQYF
NA,TRBV7-9,CASSSPGHQNSPLHF
NA,TRBV11-2,CASSFALREQYF
TRBD1,TRBV14,CASSQLSGTVNTEAFF
NA,TRBV29-1,CSVEPYSSNYGYTF
NA,TRBV7-9,CASSLGFLGYEQYF
TRBD1,TRBV5-5,CASSPTLQGADTEAFF
NA,TRBV28,CASSLDRSMDGYTF
NA,TRBV6-5,CASSYSLRTEAFF
TRBD1,TRBV6-1,CASSETGEVWYTEAFF
NA,TRBV30,CAWNRANTGELFF
TRBD2,TRBV12-3/TRBV12-4,CASSHPSGTSFWELFF
NA,TRBV3-1,CASSQDLVGRNTGELFF
NA,TRBV7-9,CASSQGRNNEKLFF